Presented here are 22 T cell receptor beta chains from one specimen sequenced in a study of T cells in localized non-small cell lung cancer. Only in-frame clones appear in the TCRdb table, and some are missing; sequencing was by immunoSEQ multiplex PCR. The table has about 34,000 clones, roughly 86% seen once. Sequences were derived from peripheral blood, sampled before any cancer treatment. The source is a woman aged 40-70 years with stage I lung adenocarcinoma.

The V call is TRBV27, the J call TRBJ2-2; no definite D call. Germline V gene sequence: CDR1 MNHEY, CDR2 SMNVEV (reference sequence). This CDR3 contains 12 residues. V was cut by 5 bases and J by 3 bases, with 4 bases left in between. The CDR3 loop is CASSLYTGELFF. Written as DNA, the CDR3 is TGTGCCAGCAGTCTGTACACCGGGGAGCTGTTTTTT.

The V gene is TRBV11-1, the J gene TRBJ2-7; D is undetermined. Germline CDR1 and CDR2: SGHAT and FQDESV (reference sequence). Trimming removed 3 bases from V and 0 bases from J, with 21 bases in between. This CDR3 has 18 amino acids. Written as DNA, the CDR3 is TGTGCCAGCAGCTTTAGGATGGCGACTGACCCAAGCTCCTACGAGCAGTACTTC. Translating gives CASSFRMATDPSSYEQYF.

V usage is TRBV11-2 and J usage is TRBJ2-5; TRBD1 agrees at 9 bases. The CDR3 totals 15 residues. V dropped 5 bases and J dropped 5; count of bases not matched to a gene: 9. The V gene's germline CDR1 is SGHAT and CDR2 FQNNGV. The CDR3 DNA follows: TGTGCCAGCAGCCTATCGGGACAGGGATGGGAGACCCAGTACTTC. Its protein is CASSLSGQGWETQYF.

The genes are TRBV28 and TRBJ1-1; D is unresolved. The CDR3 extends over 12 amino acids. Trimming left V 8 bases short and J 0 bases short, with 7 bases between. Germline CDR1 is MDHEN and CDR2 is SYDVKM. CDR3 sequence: CASGLLNTEAFF. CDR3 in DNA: TGTGCCAGCGGACTCCTGAACACTGAAGCTTTCTTT.

CDR3 sequence reads: CASSSGGAYEQYF. The CDR3 nucleotides are TGCGCCAGCAGCTCTGGAGGGGCATACGAGCAGTACTTC. The chain employs TRBV5-1 and TRBJ2-7, with D possibly TRBD2 on 6 matching bases. This CDR3 spans 13 amino acids. The V gene lost 3 bases and the J gene lost 4 bases, with 11 bases spanning the gap. Per germline, CDR1 SGHRS and CDR2 YFSETQ.

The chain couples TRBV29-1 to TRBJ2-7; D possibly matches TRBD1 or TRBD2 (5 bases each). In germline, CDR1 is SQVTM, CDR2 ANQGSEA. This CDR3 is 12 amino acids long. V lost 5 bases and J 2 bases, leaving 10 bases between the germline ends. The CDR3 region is CSVREGTYEQYF. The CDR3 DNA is TGCAGCGTTCGCGAGGGGACCTACGAGCAGTACTTC.

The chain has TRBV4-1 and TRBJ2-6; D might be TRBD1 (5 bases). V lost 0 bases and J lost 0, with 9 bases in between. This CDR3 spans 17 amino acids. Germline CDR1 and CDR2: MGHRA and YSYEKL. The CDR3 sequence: CASSQEQAASGANVLTF. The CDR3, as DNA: TGCGCCAGCAGCCAAGAACAGGCCGCCTCTGGGGCCAACGTCCTGACTTTC.

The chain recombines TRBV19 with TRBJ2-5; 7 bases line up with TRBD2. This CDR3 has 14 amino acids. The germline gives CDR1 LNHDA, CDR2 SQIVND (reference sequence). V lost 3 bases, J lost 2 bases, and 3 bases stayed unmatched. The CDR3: CASSMGGRQETQYF. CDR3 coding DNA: TGTGCCAGTAGTATGGGGGGGAGGCAAGAGACCCAGTACTTC. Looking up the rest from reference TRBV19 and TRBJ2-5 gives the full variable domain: DGGITQSPKYLFRKEGQNVTLSCEQNLNHDAMYWYRQDPGQGLRLIYYSQIVNDFQKGDIAEGYSVSREKKESFPLTVTSAQKNPTAFYLCASSMGGRQETQYFGPGTRLLVL.

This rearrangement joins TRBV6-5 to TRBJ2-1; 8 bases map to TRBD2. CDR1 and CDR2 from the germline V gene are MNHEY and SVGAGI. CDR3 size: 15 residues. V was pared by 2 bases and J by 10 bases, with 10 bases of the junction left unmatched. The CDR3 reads CASSYRGGPAWEQFF. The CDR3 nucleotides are TGTGCCAGCAGTTACCGGGGGGGGCCAGCGTGGGAGCAGTTCTTC.

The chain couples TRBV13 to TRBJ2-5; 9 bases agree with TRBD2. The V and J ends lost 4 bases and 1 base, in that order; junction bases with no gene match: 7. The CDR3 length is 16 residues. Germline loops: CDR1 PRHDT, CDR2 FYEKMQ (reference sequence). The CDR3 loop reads CASSYRTSALQETQYF. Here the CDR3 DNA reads TGTGCCAGCAGCTACCGGACTAGCGCCCTCCAAGAGACCCAGTACTTC. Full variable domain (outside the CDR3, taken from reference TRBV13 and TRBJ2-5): AAGVIQSPRHLIKEKRETATLKCYPIPRHDTVYWYQQGPGQDPQFLISFYEKMQSDKGSIPDRFSAQQFSDYHSELNMSSLELGDSALYFCASSYRTSALQETQYFGPGTRLLVL.

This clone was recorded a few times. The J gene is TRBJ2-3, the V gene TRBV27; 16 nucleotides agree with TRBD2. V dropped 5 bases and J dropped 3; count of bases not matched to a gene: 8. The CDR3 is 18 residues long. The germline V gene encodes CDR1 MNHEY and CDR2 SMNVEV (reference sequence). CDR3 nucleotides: TGTGCCAGCAGTCCGGGACTAGCGGGGGGGCCGGGTACAGATACGCAGTATTTT. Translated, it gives CASSPGLAGGPGTDTQYF.

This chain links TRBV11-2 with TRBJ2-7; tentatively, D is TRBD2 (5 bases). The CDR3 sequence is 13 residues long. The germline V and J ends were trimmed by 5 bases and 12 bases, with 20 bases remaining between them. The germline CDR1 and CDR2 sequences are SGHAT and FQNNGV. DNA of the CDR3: TGTGCCAGCAGCCCGGGTTTTGTGGACGGAGGGTACTTC. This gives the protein CASSPGFVDGGYF.

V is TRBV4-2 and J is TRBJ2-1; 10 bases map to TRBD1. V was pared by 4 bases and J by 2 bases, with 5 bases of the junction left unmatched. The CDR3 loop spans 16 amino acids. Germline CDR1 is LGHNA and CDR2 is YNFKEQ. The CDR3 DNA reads TGTGCCAGCAGCCGACAGGGGGCTTCGACCTACAATGAGCAGTTCTTC. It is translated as CASSRQGASTYNEQFF.

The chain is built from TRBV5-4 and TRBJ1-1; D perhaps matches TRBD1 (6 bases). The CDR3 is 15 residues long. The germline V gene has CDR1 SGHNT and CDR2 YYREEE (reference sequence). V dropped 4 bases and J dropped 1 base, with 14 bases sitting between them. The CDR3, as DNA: TGTGCCAGCAGCCAGGGGAGCATCACGAACACTGAAGCTTTCTTT. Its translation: CASSQGSITNTEAFF. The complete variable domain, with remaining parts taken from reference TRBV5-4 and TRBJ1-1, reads ETGVTQSPTHLIKTRGQQVTLRCSSQSGHNTVSWYQQALGQGPQFIFQYYREEENGRGNFPPRFSGLQFPNYSSELNVNALELDDSALYLCASSQGSITNTEAFFGQGTRLTVV.

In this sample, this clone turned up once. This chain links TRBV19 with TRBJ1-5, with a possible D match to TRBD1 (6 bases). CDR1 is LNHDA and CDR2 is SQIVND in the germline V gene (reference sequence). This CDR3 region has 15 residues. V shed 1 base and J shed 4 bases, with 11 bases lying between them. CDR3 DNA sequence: TGTGCCAGTAGTATAGGGGACATAGTAAATCAGCCCCAGCATTTT. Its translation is CASSIGDIVNQPQHF.

In nucleotides, the CDR3 is TGTGCCAGCAGTTTAATGTCTGCCCAGTACTCGGTGTTTTTT. It yields the protein CASSLMSAQYSVFF. The genes are TRBV28 and TRBJ1-4; D is unresolved. The CDR3 length is 14 residues. V was pared by 2 bases and J by 15 bases, with 19 bases between. CDR1 MDHEN and CDR2 SYDVKM come from the germline V gene. Variable domain in full (rest from reference TRBV28 and TRBJ1-4): DVKVTQSSRYLVKRTGEKVFLECVQDMDHENMFWYRQDPGLGLRLIYFSYDVKMKEKGDIPEGYSVSREKKERFSLILESASTNQTSMYLCASSLMSAQYSVFFGSGTQLSVL.

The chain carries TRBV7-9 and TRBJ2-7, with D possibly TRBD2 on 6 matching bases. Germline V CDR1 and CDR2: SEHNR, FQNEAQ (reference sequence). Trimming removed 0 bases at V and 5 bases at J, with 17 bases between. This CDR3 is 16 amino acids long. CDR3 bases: TGTGCCAGCAGCTTAGCAATCGGCGGGGAGAGCGACGAGCAGTACTTC. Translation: CASSLAIGGESDEQYF. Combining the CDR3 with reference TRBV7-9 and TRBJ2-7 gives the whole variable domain DTGVSQNPRHKITKRGQNVTFRCDPISEHNRLYWYRQTLGQGPEFLTYFQNEAQLEKSRLLSDRFSAERPKGSFSTLEIQRTEQGDSAMYLCASSLAIGGESDEQYFGPGTRLTVT.

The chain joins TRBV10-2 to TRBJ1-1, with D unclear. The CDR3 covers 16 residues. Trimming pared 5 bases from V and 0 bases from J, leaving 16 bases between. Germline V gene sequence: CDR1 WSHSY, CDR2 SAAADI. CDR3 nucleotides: TGCGCCAGCAGTTTAAGACAATTTCCGATGAACACTGAAGCTTTCTTT. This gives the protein CASSLRQFPMNTEAFF.

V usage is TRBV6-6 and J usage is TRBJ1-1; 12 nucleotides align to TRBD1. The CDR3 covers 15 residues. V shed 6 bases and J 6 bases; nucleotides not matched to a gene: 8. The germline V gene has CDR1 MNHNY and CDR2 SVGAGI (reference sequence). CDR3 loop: CASRTRDRGLSEAFF. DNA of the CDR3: TGTGCCAGCAGAACTCGGGACAGGGGGCTATCTGAAGCTTTCTTT.

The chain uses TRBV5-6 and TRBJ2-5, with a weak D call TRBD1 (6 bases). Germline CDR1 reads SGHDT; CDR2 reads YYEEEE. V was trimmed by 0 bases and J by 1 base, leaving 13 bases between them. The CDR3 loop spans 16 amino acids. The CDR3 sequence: CASSLDRETRQETQYF. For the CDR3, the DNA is TGTGCCAGCAGCTTGGACAGGGAAACCCGCCAAGAGACCCAGTACTTC.

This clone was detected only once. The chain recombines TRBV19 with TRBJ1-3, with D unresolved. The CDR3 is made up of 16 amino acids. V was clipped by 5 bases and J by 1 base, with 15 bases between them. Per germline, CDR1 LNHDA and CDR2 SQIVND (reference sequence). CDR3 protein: CASSLRDGGSGNTIYF. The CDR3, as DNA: TGTGCCAGTAGTCTCAGAGACGGAGGGTCTGGAAACACCATATATTTT.

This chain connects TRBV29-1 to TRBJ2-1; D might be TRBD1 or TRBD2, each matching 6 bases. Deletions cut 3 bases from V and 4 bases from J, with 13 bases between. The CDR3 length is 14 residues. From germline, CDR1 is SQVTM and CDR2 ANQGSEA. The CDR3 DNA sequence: TGCAGCGTTGATTCGGGGGCATATTACAATGAGCAGTTCTTC. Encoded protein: CSVDSGAYYNEQFF.